The 21 T cell receptor beta chains reported below all come from one sample, sequenced in a study of blood T cell repertoires in COVID-19. Data came from immunoSEQ multiplex PCR; TCRdb stores just in-frame clones and leaves some out. The sample gives around 300,000 clones, roughly 89% of which show up once; 3% is in the top ten. Sequenced input: peripheral blood. The receptor set was obtained from a woman in her twenties or thirties with active or convalescent COVID-19.

The rearrangement joins TRBV10-3 to TRBJ2-5; 9 nucleotides agree with TRBD2. Germline V lookup: CDR1 ENHRY, CDR2 SYGVKD. The trim removed 10 bases at V and 3 bases at J, leaving 6 bases unmatched. The CDR3 is 13 amino acids. Here the CDR3 DNA reads TGTGCCACTAAAGCGGGGGGCGAAGAGACCCAGTACTTC. Its protein product is CATKAGGEETQYF.

The chain employs TRBV29-1 and TRBJ2-7; 9 bases fit TRBD1. Germline CDR1 is SQVTM and CDR2 is ANQGSEA. V lost 8 bases and J lost 3; bases outside the gene matches: 8. There are 13 residues in the CDR3. The CDR3 is CSIHRGQGYEQYF. CDR3 DNA sequence: TGCAGCATACACCGGGGACAGGGCTACGAGCAGTACTTC.

This chain links TRBV3-1 (or the pseudogene TRBV3-2) with TRBJ2-7; 7 bases line up with TRBD2. With V trimmed by 3 bases and J by 0 bases, 2 bases remained unmatched. From germline, CDR1 is LGHDT and CDR2 YNNKEL (reference sequence). The CDR3 has 14 residues. CDR3 sequence reads: CASSHASGSYEQYF. Here the CDR3 DNA reads TGTGCCAGCAGCCACGCTAGCGGCTCCTACGAGCAGTACTTC.

The chain joins TRBV28 to TRBJ1-4, with D uncertain. The CDR3 covers 17 residues. CDR1 MDHEN and CDR2 SYDVKM come from the germline V gene. V lost 1 base and J 0 bases, leaving 12 bases between the germline ends. CDR3 nucleotides: TGTGCCAGCAGTTTATCCCCAGGTTTTGCAACTAATGAAAAACTGTTTTTT. Translated, it gives CASSLSPGFATNEKLFF. The whole variable domain, remainder taken from reference TRBV28 and TRBJ1-4, is DVKVTQSSRYLVKRTGEKVFLECVQDMDHENMFWYRQDPGLGLRLIYFSYDVKMKEKGDIPEGYSVSREKKERFSLILESASTNQTSMYLCASSLSPGFATNEKLFFGSGTQLSVL.

This clone showed up just once. DNA for the CDR3: TGCAGCGCCTGGCGGGGGGAGACGGCTTTCTTT. Translated: CSAWRGETAFF. The J gene is TRBJ1-1, the V gene TRBV29-1; D possibly corresponds to TRBD1 (5 bases). The CDR3 runs 11 residues. The germline CDR1 and CDR2 sequences are SQVTM and ANQGSEA. Trimming cost V 7 bases and J 11 bases, with 17 bases left between them.

The chain links TRBV30 to TRBJ1-1; 11 nucleotides match TRBD1. Germline loops: CDR1 GTSNPN, CDR2 SVGIG (reference sequence). The CDR3 runs to 14 residues. The J segment lost 5 bases and the V segment lost 2 bases, leaving 4 bases of the junction unmatched. Here the CDR3 reads CAWSLGQGETEAFF. In DNA, the CDR3 is TGTGCCTGGAGTTTGGGACAGGGGGAAACTGAAGCTTTCTTT.

This clone was seen once. The V call is TRBV7-3, the J call TRBJ2-1; possible D gene TRBD1, 6 bases. The CDR3 is made up of 15 amino acids. CDR1 SGHTA and CDR2 FQGTGA come from the germline V gene. V was shortened by 5 bases and J by 9 bases, with 20 bases between the two germline ends. The DNA for the CDR3 is TGTGCCAGCAGCCGGGTGGCAGGGGTTCGGGGTGAGCAGTTCTTC. Translation: CASSRVAGVRGEQFF.

In this sample, this clone turned up a few times. This chain connects TRBV2 to TRBJ2-7; perhaps TRBD1 as D (6 bases). Trimming cost V 7 bases and J 6 bases, with 7 bases left between them. The V gene's germline CDR1 is SNHLY and CDR2 FYNNEI. The CDR3 spans 10 residues. The CDR3 reads CASKTGEQYF. CDR3 nucleotides: TGTGCCAGCAAGACAGGCGAGCAGTACTTC. Combining the CDR3 with reference TRBV2 and TRBJ2-7 gives the whole variable domain EPEVTQTPSHQVTQMGQEVILRCVPISNHLYFYWYRQILGQKVEFLVSFYNNEISEKSEIFDDQFSVERPDGSNFTLKIRSTKLEDSAMYFCASKTGEQYFGPGTRLTVT.

The genes are TRBV30 and TRBJ1-4; a weak D match, TRBD1 (5 bases). V dropped 3 bases and J dropped 3 bases, with 17 bases sitting between them. Germline CDR1 GTSNPN, CDR2 SVGIG (reference sequence). The CDR3 loop spans 16 amino acids. This CDR3 is CAWRSGTGTSNEKLFF. DNA of the CDR3: TGTGCCTGGAGAAGCGGGACTGGAACGTCTAATGAAAAACTGTTTTTT.

CDR3 nucleotide sequence: TGTGCCAGCTCAGCCAACTATCAGGGGGTCGAGCAGTACTTC. Translating it yields CASSANYQGVEQYF. This rearrangement joins TRBV18 to TRBJ2-7, with TRBD1 matching 7 bases. The V gene's germline CDR1 is KGHSH and CDR2 LQKENI. V shed 5 bases, J shed 6 bases, and the junction held 10 bases outside the gene matches. The length of the CDR3 is 14 residues.

Only one count was recorded for this clone. The chain recombines TRBV4-2 with TRBJ2-7; D uncertain. CDR3 length equals 15 residues. V was pared by 0 bases and J by 1 base, with 10 bases between. CDR1 and CDR2 (germline): LGHNA, YNFKEQ. The CDR3 bases are TGTGCCAGCAGCCAAGAAGCCAGGATTTCCTACGAGCAGTACTTC. This gives the protein CASSQEARISYEQYF.

The rearrangement uses TRBV11-3 and TRBJ1-2; 8 positions agree with TRBD1. The CDR3 is 13 amino acids. Per germline, CDR1 SGHNT and CDR2 YENEEA. With 1 base clipped from V and 8 bases from J, the junction kept 3 bases outside the gene matches. The CDR3, as DNA: TGTGCCAGCAGCTTAGGACAGGGGCGAGGCTACACCTTC. Protein sequence: CASSLGQGRGYTF. The full variable domain, its missing parts supplied by reference TRBV11-3 and TRBJ1-2, is EAGVVQSPRYKIIEKKQPVAFWCNPISGHNTLYWYLQNLGQGPELLIRYENEEAVDDSQLPKDRFSAERLKGVDSTLKIQPAELGDSAVYLCASSLGQGRGYTFGSGTRLTVV.

On this clone itself: Other nucleotide sequences from this sample produce the same CDR3. This chain connects TRBV7-9 to TRBJ2-3; TRBD2 matches 10 bases. The J segment lost 4 bases and the V segment lost 0 bases, leaving 10 bases of the junction unmatched. The germline V gene encodes CDR1 SEHNR and CDR2 FQNEAQ (reference sequence). The CDR3 sequence is 18 residues long. CDR3 sequence reads: CASSLAFSGGARADTQYF. Here the CDR3 DNA reads TGTGCCAGCAGCTTAGCGTTCAGCGGGGGGGCTCGGGCAGATACGCAGTATTTT.

A few counts support this clone. This chain uses TRBV19 with TRBJ1-3, with a possible D match to TRBD1 (6 bases). Germline V gene sequence: CDR1 LNHDA, CDR2 SQIVND (reference sequence). V lost 5 bases to trimming and J lost 4 bases, with 12 bases between them. The CDR3 covers 14 residues. The CDR3 DNA reads TGTGCCAGTAGTCCGTGGACAGACGGAAACACCATATATTTT. The encoded protein is CASSPWTDGNTIYF.

This sequence joins TRBV7-2 and TRBJ2-1; possibly TRBD1 for D (5 bases). Between the trimmed V and J ends, which lost 2 bases and 2 bases, there was a span of 13 bases. There are 16 residues in the CDR3. CDR1 SGHTA and CDR2 FQGNSA come from the germline V gene. The CDR3 protein is CASSLQGLLTYNEQFF. Written as DNA, the CDR3 is TGTGCCAGCAGCTTACAGGGCCTGTTAACCTACAATGAGCAGTTCTTC.

The genes are TRBV30 and TRBJ2-3; 15 positions match TRBD2. The CDR3 sequence is 16 residues long. Per the germline V gene, CDR1 is GTSNPN and CDR2 is SVGIG (reference sequence). V lost 1 base to trimming and J lost 4 bases; unmatched junction nucleotides: 3. The CDR3 nucleotides are TGTGCCTGGAGTGGGGGACTAGCGGGGGGTGCAGATACGCAGTATTTT. This codes for CAWSGGLAGGADTQYF.

V usage is TRBV24-1 and J usage is TRBJ1-2; the D gene is possibly TRBD1 (6 bases). Trimming took off 5 bases at V and 0 bases at J, with 12 bases between the two ends. The CDR3 is 15 residues long. Germline loops: CDR1 KGHDR, CDR2 SFDVKD. The CDR3 loop is CATSATTGSNYGYTF. DNA of the CDR3: TGTGCCACCAGTGCCACGACAGGATCTAACTATGGCTACACCTTC.

This clone was counted between two and nine times. The chain employs TRBV5-1 and TRBJ2-3; 10 nucleotides align to TRBD2. V shed 4 bases and J 4 bases; nucleotides not matched to a gene: 9. Germline V gives CDR1 SGHRS, CDR2 YFSETQ. The CDR3 spans 16 residues. The CDR3 reads CASSPSAGGWPDTQYF. The CDR3 nucleotides read TGCGCCAGCAGCCCCTCAGCGGGGGGGTGGCCAGATACGCAGTATTTT.

Here the CDR3 DNA reads TGTGCCAGCAGCCGGGGAAGGGGAAAGTTCTATGGCTACACCTTC. The encoded protein is CASSRGRGKFYGYTF. This rearrangement joins TRBV14 to TRBJ1-2; D possibly corresponds to TRBD1 (5 bases). The V and J ends lost 4 bases and 4 bases respectively, with 16 bases between them. Germline V gene sequence: CDR1 SGHDN, CDR2 FVKESK. This CDR3 spans 15 amino acids. The full variable domain, in which reference TRBV14 and TRBJ1-2 provide the parts outside the CDR3, is EAGVTQFPSHSVIEKGQTVTLRCDPISGHDNLYWYRRVMGKEIKFLLHFVKESKQDESGMPNNRFLAERTGGTYSTLKVQPAELEDSGVYFCASSRGRGKFYGYTFGSGTRLTVV.

This chain connects TRBV7-2 to TRBJ1-2; D unresolved. V gave up 2 bases and J gave up 4 bases, with 11 bases separating them. Germline values: CDR1 SGHTA, CDR2 FQGNSA. This CDR3 has 14 residues. CDR3 sequence (DNA): TGTGCCAGCAGCTTACAGGTCGAGGGCTATGGCTACACCTTC. Translating it yields CASSLQVEGYGYTF.

The chain joins TRBV9 to TRBJ2-7, with TRBD1 identical over 11 bases. The CDR3 runs 15 residues. J lost 6 bases, V lost 2 bases, and 7 bases had no gene match. Germline V gene sequence: CDR1 SGDLS, CDR2 YYNGEE. CDR3 residues: CASSVGSGQGGEQYF. In DNA, the CDR3 is TGTGCCAGCAGCGTGGGTTCGGGACAGGGGGGCGAGCAGTACTTC. Based on the CDR3 plus reference TRBV9 and TRBJ2-7, the full variable domain is DSGVTQTPKHLITATGQRVTLRCSPRSGDLSVYWYQQSLDQGLQFLIQYYNGEERAKGNILERFSAQQFPDLHSELNLSSLELGDSALYFCASSVGSGQGGEQYFGPGTRLTVT.